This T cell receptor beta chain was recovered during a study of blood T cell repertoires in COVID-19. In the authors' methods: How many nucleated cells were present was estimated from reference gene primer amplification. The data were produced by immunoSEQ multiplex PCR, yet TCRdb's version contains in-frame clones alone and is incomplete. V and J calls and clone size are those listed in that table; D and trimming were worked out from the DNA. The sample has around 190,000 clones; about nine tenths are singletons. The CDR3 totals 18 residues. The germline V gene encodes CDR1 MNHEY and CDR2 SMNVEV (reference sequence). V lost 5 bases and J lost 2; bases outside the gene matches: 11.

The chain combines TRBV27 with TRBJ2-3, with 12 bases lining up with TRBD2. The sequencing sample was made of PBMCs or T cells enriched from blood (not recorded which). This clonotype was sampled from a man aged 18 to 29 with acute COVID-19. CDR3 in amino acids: CASSDGTSGPGDTDTQYF. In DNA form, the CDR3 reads TGTGCCAGCAGTGACGGGACTAGCGGGCCTGGAGACACAGATACGCAGTATTTT.